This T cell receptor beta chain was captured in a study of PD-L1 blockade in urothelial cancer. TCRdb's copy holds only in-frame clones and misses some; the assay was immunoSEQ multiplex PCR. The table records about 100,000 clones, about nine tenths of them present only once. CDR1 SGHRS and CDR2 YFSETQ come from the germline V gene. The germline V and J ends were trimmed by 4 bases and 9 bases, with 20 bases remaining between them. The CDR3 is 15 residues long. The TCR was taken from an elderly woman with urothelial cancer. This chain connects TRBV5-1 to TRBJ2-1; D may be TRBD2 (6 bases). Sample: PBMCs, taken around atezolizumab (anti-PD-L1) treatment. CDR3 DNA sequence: TGCGCCAGCAGCCTGGGGGATAGTGGAGGGTTTGAGCAGTTCTTC. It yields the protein CASSLGDSGGFEQFF.